The 12 T cell receptor beta chains below all came from one sample that was sequenced in a study. Each CDR3 protein is one row after TCRdb ran MiXCR on the 5' RACE reads. The sample consists of roughly 46,000 distinct CDR3 sequences, more than 25% of them appearing once. The specimen was naive CD4+ T cells sorted from blood. Specified subset: naive CD4+ T cells, CD4+CD45RA+CD25-. These receptors were taken from a female donor with breast cancer.

There are a few counts of this clonotype. This sequence joins TRBV4-2 and TRBJ2-3; possibly TRBD2 for D (5 bases). CDR3 length: 15 residues. The ends were cut back, 6 bases at V and 6 bases at J, with 19 bases in the middle. Looked up from germline, CDR1 is LGHNA and CDR2 is YNFKEQ. The CDR3 bases are TGTGCCAGCAGACCGAATAGCGTTTACTCCGATACGCAGTATTTT. Translation gives CASRPNSVYSDTQYF.

The chain carries TRBV15 and TRBJ2-1; 9 nucleotides agree with TRBD2. This CDR3 contains 16 residues. V gave up 4 bases and J gave up 3 bases; unmatched junction bases: 7. CDR1 is LNHNV and CDR2 is YYDKDF in the germline V gene (reference sequence). The CDR3 region has the DNA TGTGCCACCAGCACGGACGGGACTAGCTACTACAATGAGCAGTTCTTC. It specifies CATSTDGTSYYNEQFF.

Details on this clonotype: The junction differs from germline at one of its ends, possibly a read error. The chain is built from TRBV20-1 and TRBJ2-7; D remains unclear. Germline V lookup: CDR1 DFQATT, CDR2 SNEGSKA (reference sequence). The CDR3 extends over 15 amino acids. The CDR3 coding sequence is TGCAGTGCTAGAGATTATACTAATTCGTTCTACGAGCTGTACTTC. Encoded protein: CSARDYTNSFYELYF.

The V call is TRBV20-1, the J call TRBJ1-1; 10 positions agree with TRBD1. The junction had 14 bases not matched to a gene; V was cut back by 3 bases and J by 4 bases. The CDR3 runs to 17 residues. CDR1 and CDR2 (germline): DFQATT, SNEGSKA (reference sequence). Here the CDR3 DNA reads TGCAGTGCTAGGGACCTTTCTCCCAGGACAGGGGGCACTGAAGCTTTCTTT. Its protein product is CSARDLSPRTGGTEAFF.

The rearrangement links TRBV5-1 to TRBJ2-1, with D possibly TRBD2 on 7 matching bases. Germline assignment: CDR1 SGHRS and CDR2 YFSETQ. The CDR3 loop spans 20 amino acids. Trimming took off 4 bases at V and 0 bases at J, with 26 bases between the two ends. The CDR3 protein is CASSRPQGAVLASSYNEQFF. In nucleotides, the CDR3 is TGCGCCAGCAGCCGGCCACAGGGAGCTGTACTAGCGAGCTCCTACAATGAGCAGTTCTTC.

J is TRBJ1-3 and V is TRBV12-3 or TRBV12-4; D may be TRBD1 (6 bases). The CDR3 sequence is 15 residues long. V was trimmed by 3 bases and J by 0 bases, leaving 9 bases between them. Here the CDR3 reads CASSFTGTSGNTIYF. For the CDR3, the DNA is TGTGCCAGCAGTTTTACAGGGACCTCTGGAAACACCATATATTTT.

This clonotype has a count of ten or more. The rearrangement uses TRBV5-5 and TRBJ1-2; 10 nucleotides line up with TRBD1. Germline V gives CDR1 SGHKS, CDR2 YYEKEE (reference sequence). With V trimmed by 5 bases and J by 7 bases, 8 bases remained unmatched. The CDR3 extends over 14 amino acids. In DNA form, the CDR3 reads TGTGCCAGCAGATGGGGGACAGGGGAGGCTGGCTACACCTTC. This encodes CASRWGTGEAGYTF.

This clonotype showed up just a few times. The chain links TRBV14 to TRBJ2-7; 9 bases are shared with TRBD1. The V segment lost 6 bases and the J segment 5 bases; nucleotides outside the gene matches: 5. Germline CDR1 reads SGHDN; CDR2 reads FVKESK. The CDR3 covers 13 residues. CDR3 sequence reads: CASSRDRVDEQYF. DNA of the CDR3: TGTGCCAGCAGTCGGGACAGGGTAGACGAGCAGTACTTC.

This clonotype was recorded a few times. The V gene is TRBV7-2, the J gene TRBJ2-3; D unclear. CDR1 is SGHTA and CDR2 is FQGNSA in the germline V gene. The CDR3 loop spans 13 amino acids. Trimming removed 4 bases at V and 3 bases at J, with 8 bases between. CDR3 in amino acids: CASSSSGTDTQYF. The DNA of the CDR3 is TGTGCCAGCAGCTCCTCTGGTACAGATACGCAGTATTTT.

The table lists this clonotype with many counts. The rearrangement uses TRBV4-3 and TRBJ1-1, with D unresolved. V lost 7 bases and J lost 3, with 18 bases in between. The germline CDR1 and CDR2 sequences are LGHNA and YSLEER. The CDR3 consists of 15 residues. Written as DNA, the CDR3 is TGCGCCAGCACCCTTATACTGGGGAGAGACACTGAAGCTTTCTTT. Translated: CASTLILGRDTEAFF.

There are a few counts of this clonotype. DNA of the CDR3: TGTGCCAGCAGCTTATCTCCTAACCTCGAGCGCGGAGATACGCAGTATTTT. Its protein is CASSLSPNLERGDTQYF. This chain uses TRBV7-6 with TRBJ2-3; unclear D gene. CDR3 length equals 17 residues. CDR1 is SGHVS and CDR2 is FNYEAQ in the germline V gene. The V gene lost 2 bases and the J gene lost 5 bases, with 20 bases spanning the gap.

The chain uses TRBV3-1 and TRBJ2-5, with 10 bases that match TRBD1. Germline V gives CDR1 LGHDT, CDR2 YNNKEL (reference sequence). V lost 4 bases to trimming and J lost 2 bases; unmatched junction nucleotides: 4. The CDR3 is 15 residues long. As DNA, the CDR3 is TGTGCCAGCAGCCCGGGACAGGGGATTCAAGAGACCCAGTACTTC. It encodes CASSPGQGIQETQYF.